Following are 25 T cell receptor beta chains from one sample sequenced in a study of CD8 T cells in ankylosing spondylitis. A single record per CDR3 protein comes from TCRdb applying MiXCR to the 5' RACE reads. The repertoire consists of approximately 350,000 distinct CDR3 sequences, with approximately 22% occurring once and the leading ten covering around 12%. Sequenced: blood, either unsorted or a sorted T cell fraction (not recorded which). The receptor set was obtained from a male donor with ankylosing spondylitis or in good health (not recorded which).

CDR3 region: CSARAGPNEQFF. The CDR3 DNA is TGCAGTGCTAGAGCGGGGCCCAATGAGCAGTTCTTC. The chain joins TRBV20-1 to TRBJ2-1; D may match TRBD1 or TRBD2 (5 bases each). The CDR3 totals 12 residues. V gave up 1 base and J gave up 6 bases, with 7 bases separating them. From germline, CDR1 is DFQATT and CDR2 SNEGSKA (reference sequence).

The chain uses TRBV12-3 or TRBV12-4 and TRBJ2-1; tentatively, D is TRBD1 or TRBD2 (6 bases each). Trimming shortened V by 3 bases and J by 0 bases, and 15 bases separated the two germline ends. CDR3 length: 17 residues. CDR3 loop: CASSFSGATSSYNEQFF. The CDR3 DNA reads as TGTGCCAGCAGTTTTTCGGGGGCGACTAGCTCCTACAATGAGCAGTTCTTC.

This clonotype showed up just a few times. This chain links TRBV27 with TRBJ2-1; D is uncertain. With 5 bases removed from V and 6 bases from J, the gap between germline ends came to 17 bases. The germline gives CDR1 MNHEY, CDR2 SMNVEV (reference sequence). This CDR3 is 15 amino acids long. CDR3 sequence: CASSAGSYLGNEQFF. The CDR3 nucleotides are TGTGCCAGCAGTGCCGGGTCGTACCTAGGCAATGAGCAGTTCTTC.

This chain uses TRBV7-8 with TRBJ2-3, with 10 bases that match TRBD1. Germline V gene data show CDR1 as SGHVS and CDR2 as FQNEAQ. With V trimmed by 4 bases and J by 0 bases, 7 bases remained unmatched. This CDR3 spans 17 amino acids. The CDR3 bases are TGTGCCAGCAGCTACTCACCGGGACAGGGGAGCACAGATACGCAGTATTTT. Translated: CASSYSPGQGSTDTQYF.

The V call is TRBV29-1, the J call TRBJ1-2; D remains unclear. The CDR3 extends over 12 amino acids. Germline CDR1 SQVTM, CDR2 ANQGSEA. V was cut by 6 bases and J by 2 bases, with 10 bases left in between. The CDR3 DNA follows: TGCAGCGTCGGACCACTAAACTATGGCTACACCTTC. This gives the protein CSVGPLNYGYTF.

This clonotype has only a few counts. This chain connects TRBV13 to TRBJ2-1; TRBD1 might be the D (6 bases). Trimming removed 3 bases at V and 8 bases at J, with 14 bases between. The CDR3 runs to 14 residues. CDR1 and CDR2 (germline): PRHDT, FYEKMQ (reference sequence). In nucleotides, the CDR3 is TGTGCCAGCAGCTTCTCAGGGTCAGGGGATGAGCAGTTCTTC. Protein sequence: CASSFSGSGDEQFF.

This clonotype was detected only a few times. The chain uses TRBV29-1 and TRBJ2-1; 8 nucleotides agree with TRBD2. The V and J ends lost 3 bases and 4 bases, in that order; junction bases with no gene match: 5. The germline gives CDR1 SQVTM, CDR2 ANQGSEA. The CDR3 runs 14 residues. The CDR3 DNA follows: TGCAGCGTTGAGAAGCGGGGGCTATACAATGAGCAGTTCTTC. It codes for CSVEKRGLYNEQFF.

This clonotype was seen a few times. The chain links TRBV6-5 to TRBJ2-7, with TRBD1 matching over 7 bases. This CDR3 is built from 17 residues. J lost 0 bases, V lost 4 bases, and 12 bases had no gene match. Germline CDR1 MNHEY, CDR2 SVGAGI. The CDR3 is CASSSPNRGLSSYEQYF. CDR3 sequence (DNA): TGTGCCAGCAGTTCCCCGAACAGGGGTCTATCCTCCTACGAGCAGTACTTC.

The gene calls are TRBV30 and TRBJ2-7; weak D call: TRBD2 (6 bases). Trimming stripped 3 bases from V and 6 bases from J, with 15 bases between. The germline V gene has CDR1 GTSNPN and CDR2 SVGIG (reference sequence). CDR3 length equals 13 residues. CDR3 DNA: TGTGCCTGGAGCGGGGGTGACTGGGGCGAGCAGTACTTC. Translation: CAWSGGDWGEQYF.

There are a few counts of this clonotype. The chain joins TRBV28 to TRBJ2-2, with 9 bases fitting TRBD2. Germline trimming cut 10 bases from V and 8 bases from J; bases unmatched to any gene: 8. The CDR3 is 13 residues long. CDR1 is MDHEN and CDR2 is SYDVKM in the germline V gene. CDR3 residues: CATDLTSGGELFF. In nucleotides, the CDR3 is TGTGCCACCGATCTCACTAGCGGGGGGGAGCTGTTTTTT. The full variable domain, its missing parts supplied by reference TRBV28 and TRBJ2-2, is DVKVTQSSRYLVKRTGEKVFLECVQDMDHENMFWYRQDPGLGLRLIYFSYDVKMKEKGDIPEGYSVSREKKERFSLILESASTNQTSMYLCATDLTSGGELFFGEGSRLTVL.

The chain is built from TRBV14 and TRBJ2-2; perhaps TRBD2 as D (6 bases). V was clipped by 3 bases and J by 7 bases, with 18 bases between them. The CDR3 has 16 residues. From germline, CDR1 is SGHDN and CDR2 FVKESK. The CDR3 bases are TGTGCCAGCAGCCATCCCCGGGCCCCGGGGGACGGGGAGCTGTTTTTT. It specifies CASSHPRAPGDGELFF.

The V and J genes are TRBV4-2 and TRBJ2-5; 12 positions match TRBD2. CDR1 and CDR2 (germline): LGHNA, YNFKEQ. V lost 1 base to trimming and J lost 5 bases; unmatched junction nucleotides: 14. The CDR3 covers 19 residues. The CDR3 DNA is TGTGCCAGCAGCCAAGCTCCGGAGGCTAGCGGGGGGGCCGGGGAGACCCAGTACTTC. It codes for CASSQAPEASGGAGETQYF.

This clonotype came up a few times. This chain joins TRBV9 and TRBJ2-3; 11 bases map to TRBD2. The V gene's germline CDR1 is SGDLS and CDR2 YYNGEE. Trimming cost V 0 bases and J 0 bases; bases outside gene matches: 6. The CDR3 is 18 residues long. The CDR3 region is CASSVVPSGGTSTDTQYF. Here the CDR3 DNA reads TGTGCCAGCAGCGTAGTCCCTAGCGGGGGGACTAGCACAGATACGCAGTATTTT.

The J gene is TRBJ2-3, the V gene TRBV6-1, with 10 bases lining up with TRBD2. Unmatched junction bases numbered 13, after V lost 7 bases and J lost 6 bases. The CDR3 is made up of 16 amino acids. CDR1 and CDR2 (germline): MNHNS, SASEGT. The CDR3 loop is CASTGGSGGSGDTQYF. Here the CDR3 DNA reads TGTGCCAGCACAGGGGGTAGCGGGGGGTCGGGCGATACGCAGTATTTT.

This clonotype was seen a few times. This sequence joins TRBV12-3 or TRBV12-4 and TRBJ2-1; 13 nucleotides match TRBD2. The CDR3 is made up of 16 amino acids. V trimming: 5 bases; J trimming: 9 bases; junction bases outside the gene matches: 10. The DNA for the CDR3 is TGTGCCAGCAGTCAGGCAGGGACTAGCGGGGCAGGTGAGCAGTTCTTC. It specifies CASSQAGTSGAGEQFF.

The chain combines TRBV30 with TRBJ2-1; 8 positions agree with TRBD1. The V gene end was trimmed by 0 bases and the J gene end by 9 bases; junction bases not matched to a gene: 7. CDR1 is GTSNPN, CDR2 SVGIG, per germline (reference sequence). The CDR3 extends over 14 amino acids. DNA of the CDR3: TGTGCCTGGAGTGTACTCGCAGGGGGCGGTGAGCAGTTCTTC. This gives the protein CAWSVLAGGGEQFF.

This clonotype was observed at least ten times. The chain carries TRBV5-6 and TRBJ2-7; D is possibly TRBD2 (5 bases). Trimming removed 1 base at V and 3 bases at J, with 8 bases between. The V gene's germline CDR1 is SGHDT and CDR2 YYEEEE. The CDR3 spans 13 residues. The CDR3 loop is CASSLTEGYEQYF. DNA for the CDR3: TGTGCCAGCAGCTTGACTGAGGGCTACGAGCAGTACTTC.

The sample holds a few counts of this clonotype. The chain uses TRBV10-3 and TRBJ1-2, with a weak D call TRBD1 (5 bases). Germline lookup yields CDR1 ENHRY and CDR2 SYGVKD. The CDR3 is 15 residues long. Trimming removed 4 bases at V and 8 bases at J, with 20 bases between. The CDR3 region is CAISGPVTTGDGYTF. The CDR3 DNA sequence: TGTGCCATCAGTGGTCCGGTAACGACGGGGGACGGCTACACCTTC.

This clonotype was counted a few times. This rearrangement joins TRBV13 to TRBJ2-7; no clear D gene. The V end was cut by 5 bases, the J end by 6 bases, with 14 bases between. The CDR3 is 13 residues long. CDR1 is PRHDT and CDR2 is FYEKMQ in the germline V gene (reference sequence). The CDR3: CASSPTRSSEQYF. Here the CDR3 DNA reads TGTGCCAGCAGCCCCACGCGGAGCTCCGAGCAGTACTTC.

The chain uses TRBV11-2 and TRBJ2-7; 8 bases match TRBD1. The CDR3 is 13 amino acids. The junction had 5 bases not matched to a gene; V was cut back by 3 bases and J by 7 bases. Germline CDR1 and CDR2: SGHAT and FQNNGV. The CDR3 loop is CASSLDRAKEQYF. CDR3 in DNA: TGTGCCAGCAGCTTGGACAGGGCCAAAGAGCAGTACTTC.

The rearrangement joins TRBV12-3 or TRBV12-4 to TRBJ1-6; 8 nucleotides align to TRBD1. The CDR3 length is 15 residues. V shed 5 bases, J shed 7 bases, and the junction held 7 bases outside the gene matches. CDR3 sequence reads: CASSPLQGGNSPLHF. DNA of the CDR3: TGTGCCAGCAGTCCCCTACAGGGGGGCAATTCACCCCTCCACTTT.

The chain has TRBV4-1 and TRBJ2-1, with 8 bases matching TRBD2. Germline V gene sequence: CDR1 MGHRA, CDR2 YSYEKL. The ends lost 2 bases at V and 4 bases at J; junction bases unmatched: 7. The CDR3 runs 16 residues. CDR3 loop: CASSQSSTSGYNEQFF. The CDR3 DNA sequence: TGCGCCAGCAGCCAATCGAGTACTAGCGGATACAATGAGCAGTTCTTC.

In this sample, this clonotype turned up a few times. The J gene is TRBJ2-7, the V gene TRBV28; the D gene is possibly TRBD1 (6 bases). Deletions cut 2 bases from V and 3 bases from J, with 11 bases between. This CDR3 region has 14 residues. Germline values: CDR1 MDHEN, CDR2 SYDVKM. CDR3 protein: CASSLPQGNYEQYF. The DNA for the CDR3 is TGTGCCAGCAGTTTACCACAGGGTAACTACGAGCAGTACTTC.

Comments on this clonotype: One end of the junction varies from germline; a read error may be responsible. The chain recombines TRBV3-1 with TRBJ2-1; TRBD1 or TRBD2 may be the D gene (6 bases each). Germline assignment: CDR1 LGHDT and CDR2 YNNKEL (reference sequence). This CDR3 spans 18 amino acids. The CDR3: CTSTPQLFLQGGRNEQFF. DNA of the CDR3: TGTACCAGCACTCCTCAACTTTTTTTACAGGGAGGAAGGAATGAGCAGTTCTTC.

CDR3 in amino acids: CASSQDEGTRRQETQYF. The CDR3, as DNA: TGCGCCAGCAGCCAAGATGAGGGGACGCGGCGCCAAGAGACCCAGTACTTC. The V call is TRBV4-1, the J call TRBJ2-5, with D perhaps given as TRBD1 or TRBD2 (5 bases each). The CDR3 contains 17 residues. Germline V gene sequence: CDR1 MGHRA, CDR2 YSYEKL. Trimming shortened V by 0 bases and J by 1 base, and 15 bases separated the two germline ends.